The sequence of this TCR beta chain was determined in a study of blood T cell repertoires in COVID-19. The wider study: From the United States, Italy and Spain came samples of acute and convalescent COVID-19. Nucleic acid was either cDNA or gDNA, and it came from T cells, B-cell-depleted T cells, or PBMCs.

The CDR3 runs to 14 residues. V dropped 5 bases and J dropped 10; count of bases not matched to a gene: 10. Looked up from germline, CDR1 is GTSNPN and CDR2 is SVGIG (reference sequence). A single count supports this clone. TCRdb's table, derived via immunoSEQ multiplex PCR, lists solely in-frame clones and lacks some. The data contain 130,000 to 150,000 clones, around 83% of them singletons. This clonotype was sampled from a man in his sixties with active or convalescent COVID-19. The sample consisted of peripheral blood. The chain combines TRBV30 with TRBJ2-1; TRBD2 agrees at 11 bases. The chain's CDR3 is CAWSEVAGGREQFF. As DNA, the CDR3 is TGTGCCTGGTCAGAGGTAGCGGGAGGGAGGGAGCAGTTCTTC.